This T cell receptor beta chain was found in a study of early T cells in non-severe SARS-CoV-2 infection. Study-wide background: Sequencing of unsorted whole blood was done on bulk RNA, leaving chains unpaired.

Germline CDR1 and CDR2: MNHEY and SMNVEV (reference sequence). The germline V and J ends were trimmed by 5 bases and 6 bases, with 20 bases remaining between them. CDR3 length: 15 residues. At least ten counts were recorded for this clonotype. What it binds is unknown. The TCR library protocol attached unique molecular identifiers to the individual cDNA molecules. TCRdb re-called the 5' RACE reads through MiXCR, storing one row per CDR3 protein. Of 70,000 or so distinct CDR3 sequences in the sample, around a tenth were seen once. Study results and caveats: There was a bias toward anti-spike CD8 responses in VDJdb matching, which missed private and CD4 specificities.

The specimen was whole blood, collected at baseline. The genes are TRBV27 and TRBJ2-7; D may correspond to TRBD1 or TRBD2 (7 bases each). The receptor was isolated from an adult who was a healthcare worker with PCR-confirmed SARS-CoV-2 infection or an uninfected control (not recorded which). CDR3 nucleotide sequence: TGTGCCAGCAGTACCTGGGCAGGGGGGACTATCGAGCAGTACTTC. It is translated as CASSTWAGGTIEQYF.